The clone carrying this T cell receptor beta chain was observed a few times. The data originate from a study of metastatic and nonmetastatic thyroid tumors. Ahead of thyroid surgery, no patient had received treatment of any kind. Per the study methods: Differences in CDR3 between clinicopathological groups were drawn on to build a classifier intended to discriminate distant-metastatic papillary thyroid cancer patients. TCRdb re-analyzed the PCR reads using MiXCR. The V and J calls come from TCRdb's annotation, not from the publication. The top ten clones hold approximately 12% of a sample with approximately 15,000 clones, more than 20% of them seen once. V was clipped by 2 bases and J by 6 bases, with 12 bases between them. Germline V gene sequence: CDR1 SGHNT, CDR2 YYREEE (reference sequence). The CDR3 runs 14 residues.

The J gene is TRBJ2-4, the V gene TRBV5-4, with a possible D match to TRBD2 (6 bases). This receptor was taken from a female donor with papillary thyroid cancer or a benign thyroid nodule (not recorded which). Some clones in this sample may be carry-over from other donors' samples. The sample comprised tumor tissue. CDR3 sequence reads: CASSFASEGNIQYF. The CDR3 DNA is TGTGCCAGCAGCTTCGCTAGCGAGGGAAACATTCAGTACTTC. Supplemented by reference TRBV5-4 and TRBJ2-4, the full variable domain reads ETGVTQSPTHLIKTRGQQVTLRCSSQSGHNTVSWYQQALGQGPQFIFQYYREEENGRGNFPPRFSGLQFPNYSSELNVNALELDDSALYLCASSFASEGNIQYFGAGTRLSVL.